This passage covers 19 T cell receptor beta chains from one sample sequenced in a study of blood T cell repertoires in COVID-19. The table came from immunoSEQ multiplex PCR; TCRdb's copy has only in-frame clones and leaves some out. In the table there are 250,000 to 350,000 clones, roughly 92% of which are singletons. The source material was peripheral blood. The receptors come from a woman aged 30 to 39 with COVID-19, enrolled during active disease.

CDR3 sequence reads: CASSISRGGGSEFF. CDR3 DNA sequence: TGTGCCAGTAGTATATCCCGCGGGGGAGGTTCCGAGTTCTTC. The chain carries TRBV19 and TRBJ2-1; 7 positions match TRBD2. Germline V lookup: CDR1 LNHDA, CDR2 SQIVND (reference sequence). V was pared by 2 bases and J by 14 bases, with 12 bases of the junction left unmatched. The CDR3 runs 14 residues.

The V and J genes are TRBV27 and TRBJ2-7, with TRBD1 matching 8 bases. CDR3 length equals 15 residues. CDR1 is MNHEY, CDR2 SMNVEV, per germline (reference sequence). The V segment lost 5 bases and the J segment 2 bases; nucleotides outside the gene matches: 8. In nucleotides, the CDR3 is TGTGCCAGCAGTCTCGCGGGGACAGGCGCCTACGAGCAGTACTTC. Residues: CASSLAGTGAYEQYF.

The chain combines TRBV9 with TRBJ2-1; 12 bases align to TRBD2. The CDR3 length is 17 residues. Per the germline V gene, CDR1 is SGDLS and CDR2 is YYNGEE. J lost 9 bases, V lost 0 bases, and 10 bases had no gene match. In DNA form, the CDR3 reads TGTGCCAGCAGCGTAGGGTCAAGACTAGCGGGAGAATCTGAGCAGTTCTTC. Protein: CASSVGSRLAGESEQFF.

The chain links TRBV6-6 to TRBJ2-7; maybe TRBD2 (6 bases). The CDR3 extends over 15 amino acids. Deletions cut 3 bases from V and 9 bases from J, with 21 bases between. Germline CDR1 MNHNY, CDR2 SVGAGI (reference sequence). The CDR3 here is CASSYRKGGLGGQYF. CDR3 in DNA: TGTGCCAGCAGTTATCGGAAGGGTGGTCTCGGGGGGCAGTACTTC.

The chain couples TRBV27 to TRBJ1-2; 8 bases map to TRBD1. The V and J ends lost 5 bases and 4 bases, in that order; junction bases with no gene match: 6. There are 14 residues in the CDR3. Per germline, CDR1 MNHEY and CDR2 SMNVEV (reference sequence). CDR3 sequence reads: CASSPGDRTYGYTF. The CDR3 DNA sequence: TGTGCCAGCAGTCCCGGGGACAGGACCTATGGCTACACCTTC.

The chain combines TRBV25-1 with TRBJ1-2; the match to TRBD1 covers 9 bases. CDR3 length: 14 amino acids. Trimming at V came to 5 bases and at J to 8 bases, leaving 9 bases not matched to a gene. Germline assignment: CDR1 MGHDK and CDR2 SYGVNS. The DNA of the CDR3 is TGTGCCAGCAGTTTACAGGGGGCTCTTTCGGGCTACACCTTC. Encoded protein: CASSLQGALSGYTF.

The rearrangement uses TRBV11-2 and TRBJ2-7, with 8 positions matching TRBD2. Germline assignment: CDR1 SGHAT and CDR2 FQNNGV. The CDR3 consists of 15 residues. V was pared by 4 bases and J by 4 bases, with 9 bases of the junction left unmatched. The CDR3 here is CASSSSSGSLYEQYF. The CDR3 coding sequence is TGTGCCAGCAGCTCCAGCAGCGGGAGTCTATACGAGCAGTACTTC.

This chain connects TRBV4-1 to TRBJ2-5; D unclear. The CDR3 has 15 amino acids. Trimming pared 1 base from V and 5 bases from J, leaving 14 bases between. Germline V CDR1 and CDR2: MGHRA, YSYEKL. CDR3 nucleotide sequence: TGCGCCAGCAGCCAAGGAAGAGCACAGTGGGAGACCCAGTACTTC. Its protein is CASSQGRAQWETQYF.

The rearrangement joins TRBV9 to TRBJ1-2; D is ambiguous. V lost 2 bases, J lost 4 bases, and 6 bases lay in between. The CDR3 runs 12 residues. Germline loops: CDR1 SGDLS, CDR2 YYNGEE. CDR3 sequence (DNA): TGTGCCAGCAGCGTCCTCGGCTATGGCTACACCTTC. Residues: CASSVLGYGYTF.

The chain couples TRBV18 to TRBJ1-4; D remains ambiguous. The length of the CDR3 is 17 residues. Per germline, CDR1 KGHSH and CDR2 LQKENI. V shed 3 bases and J shed 3 bases, with 17 bases lying between them. The CDR3 region is CASSPRGGNSPNEKLFF. For the CDR3, the DNA is TGTGCCAGCTCACCTCGAGGAGGGAACTCTCCTAATGAAAAACTGTTTTTT.

Here the CDR3 reads CASSLTGKSSGNTIYF. In nucleotides, the CDR3 is TGTGCCAGCAGTCTGACAGGGAAGAGCTCTGGAAACACCATATATTTT. The V call is TRBV2, the J call TRBJ1-3; the match to TRBD1 covers 7 bases. The V segment lost 5 bases and the J segment 0 bases; nucleotides outside the gene matches: 7. The CDR3 has 16 amino acids. Germline V gene sequence: CDR1 SNHLY, CDR2 FYNNEI.

This clone was observed a few times. The rearrangement links TRBV11-1 to TRBJ1-1; D not certain. Germline V gene sequence: CDR1 SGHAT, CDR2 FQDESV (reference sequence). V lost 1 base and J lost 0, with 9 bases in between. CDR3 length: 15 residues. The DNA of the CDR3 is TGTGCCAGCAGCTTAGGGAGGCTCCTGAACACTGAAGCTTTCTTT. This codes for CASSLGRLLNTEAFF.

The CDR3 DNA follows: TGTGCCAGCAGCCCCCGGGACAGGGAAACAGATACGCAGTATTTT. Its protein is CASSPRDRETDTQYF. J is TRBJ2-3 and V is TRBV3-1 (or the pseudogene TRBV3-2); 9 positions match TRBD1. The germline CDR1 and CDR2 sequences are LGHDT and YNNKEL (reference sequence). This CDR3 comprises 15 residues. Losses at the gene ends were 4 bases for V and 3 bases for J; bases not matched to a gene: 5.

The genes are TRBV29-1 and TRBJ2-1; 10 bases are a match to TRBD2. V gave up 4 bases and J gave up 10 bases; unmatched junction bases: 10. Germline CDR1 is SQVTM and CDR2 is ANQGSEA. The CDR3 is made up of 14 amino acids. The CDR3 nucleotides read TGCAGCGTTGGGGGCGAACTAGCGGGACTCGAGCAGTTCTTC. It codes for CSVGGELAGLEQFF.

The CDR3 DNA is TGCAGTGCTAGTTTTGGCAGCGCGAACACTGAAGCTTTCTTT. This encodes CSASFGSANTEAFF. The rearrangement links TRBV20-1 to TRBJ1-1; unclear D gene. There are 14 residues in the CDR3. V was shortened by 3 bases and J by 1 base, with 12 bases between the two germline ends. Germline V gene lookup returns CDR1 DFQATT and CDR2 SNEGSKA (reference sequence).

This clone has just a few counts. The chain has TRBV5-1 and TRBJ1-1; the match to TRBD1 covers 10 bases. Losses at the gene ends were 2 bases for V and 7 bases for J; bases not matched to a gene: 5. Per the germline V gene, CDR1 is SGHRS and CDR2 is YFSETQ. CDR3 length equals 14 residues. The CDR3 DNA reads as TGCGCCAGCAGCTTAGGACAGGGGGTGAGTGAAGCTTTCTTT. Protein product: CASSLGQGVSEAFF.

The rearrangement joins TRBV28 to TRBJ1-2; tentatively, D is TRBD1 (5 bases). V was shortened by 2 bases and J by 0 bases, with 10 bases between the two germline ends. Germline V lookup: CDR1 MDHEN, CDR2 SYDVKM. There are 15 residues in the CDR3. In nucleotides, the CDR3 is TGTGCCAGCAGTTTAGGCGACAGAACTAACTATGGCTACACCTTC. Protein: CASSLGDRTNYGYTF.

This chain uses TRBV9 with TRBJ2-1; 12 nucleotides agree with TRBD2. Germline loops: CDR1 SGDLS, CDR2 YYNGEE. V lost 3 bases to trimming and J lost 0 bases; unmatched junction nucleotides: 1. The CDR3 spans 16 residues. CDR3 region: CASSETSGSSYNEQFF. Here the CDR3 DNA reads TGTGCCAGCAGCGAGACTAGCGGGAGCTCCTACAATGAGCAGTTCTTC.

The V and J genes are TRBV9 and TRBJ1-1; D is ambiguous. Trimming left V 3 bases short and J 5 bases short, with 8 bases between. CDR1 and CDR2 from the germline V gene are SGDLS and YYNGEE. CDR3 length equals 12 residues. The CDR3 loop is CASSGSGTEAFF. CDR3 bases: TGTGCCAGCAGCGGCAGCGGGACTGAAGCTTTCTTT.